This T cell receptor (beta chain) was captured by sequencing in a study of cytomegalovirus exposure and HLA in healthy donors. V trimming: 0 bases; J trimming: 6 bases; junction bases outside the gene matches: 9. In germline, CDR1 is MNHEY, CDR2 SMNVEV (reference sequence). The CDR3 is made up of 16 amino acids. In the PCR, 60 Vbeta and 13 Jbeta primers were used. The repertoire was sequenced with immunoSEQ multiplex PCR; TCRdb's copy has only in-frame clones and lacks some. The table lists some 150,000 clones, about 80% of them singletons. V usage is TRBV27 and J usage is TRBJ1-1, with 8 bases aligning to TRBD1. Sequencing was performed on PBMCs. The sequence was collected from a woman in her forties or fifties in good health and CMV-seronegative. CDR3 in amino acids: CASSLSEAGGKSEAFF. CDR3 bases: TGTGCCAGCAGTTTATCGGAAGCAGGGGGCAAATCTGAAGCTTTCTTT.